Following are 18 T cell receptor beta chains from one sample sequenced in a study of T cell changes during pregnancy in multiple sclerosis. The data were produced by immunoSEQ multiplex PCR, yet TCRdb's version contains in-frame clones alone and is incomplete. In the table there are some 70,000 clones, about nine tenths of which are singletons. This sample comprised peripheral blood, obtained in the third trimester of pregnancy. The source of these receptors is a female donor with multiple sclerosis, enrolled in a pregnancy study.

The gene calls are TRBV2 and TRBJ1-1, with 7 bases identical to TRBD1. In germline, CDR1 is SNHLY, CDR2 FYNNEI. The CDR3 is made up of 12 amino acids. V gave up 10 bases and J gave up 7 bases; unmatched junction bases: 9. DNA for the CDR3: TGTGCCAAACAAACTACAGGGGTTGAAGCTTTCTTT. As protein: CAKQTTGVEAFF.

The rearrangement joins TRBV9 to TRBJ2-5, with 9 bases that match TRBD1. CDR3 length equals 14 residues. J was trimmed by 4 bases and V by 4 bases; bases with no gene match: 5. Germline V gene sequence: CDR1 SGDLS, CDR2 YYNGEE. Written as DNA, the CDR3 is TGTGCCAGCAGCACGGACAGGGGCCGAGAGACCCAGTACTTC. It specifies CASSTDRGRETQYF.

The chain recombines TRBV28 with TRBJ2-5, with TRBD2 as a possible D gene (5 bases). The V end lost 2 bases, the J end lost 7 bases, and 14 bases lay between the germline ends. CDR3 size: 14 residues. Germline V gives CDR1 MDHEN, CDR2 SYDVKM. The CDR3 sequence: CASSLGQASGTQYF. Here the CDR3 DNA reads TGTGCCAGCAGTTTAGGGCAGGCCAGCGGGACCCAGTACTTC.

Only a few counts were recorded for this clone. This sequence joins TRBV19 and TRBJ2-7, with 9 bases lining up with TRBD1. Germline CDR1 LNHDA, CDR2 SQIVND (reference sequence). Losses at the gene ends were 5 bases for V and 2 bases for J; bases not matched to a gene: 4. The CDR3 is 14 residues long. The CDR3 sequence is CASSAGQGTYEQYF. The CDR3 DNA reads TGTGCCAGTAGTGCTGGACAGGGGACCTACGAGCAGTACTTC.

V usage is TRBV5-8 and J usage is TRBJ1-5; 8 nucleotides align to TRBD1. CDR1 is SGHTS, CDR2 YDEGEE, per germline. Trimming at V came to 4 bases and at J to 7 bases, leaving 10 bases not matched to a gene. This CDR3 is 15 amino acids long. The CDR3 coding sequence is TGTGCCAGCAGCCCCGGGACAGGTTTAGGCCAGCCCCAGCATTTT. Translated, it gives CASSPGTGLGQPQHF.

The rearrangement joins TRBV19 to TRBJ2-1; 15 nucleotides match TRBD2. With 4 bases clipped from V and 4 bases from J, the junction kept 11 bases outside the gene matches. This CDR3 contains 19 residues. Germline CDR1 reads LNHDA; CDR2 reads SQIVND (reference sequence). The DNA of the CDR3 is TGTGCCAGTAGTAGGACCGGGACTAGCGGGGGGTATGAATACAATGAGCAGTTCTTC. It translates to CASSRTGTSGGYEYNEQFF.

CDR3 nucleotide sequence: TGTGCCAGCAGCTTTCAAGGGGGCGCGATTGAAAAACTGTTTTTT. Translation: CASSFQGGAIEKLFF. This chain connects TRBV11-2 to TRBJ1-4, with 7 nucleotides matching TRBD1. The CDR3 is made up of 15 amino acids. V trimming: 3 bases; J trimming: 7 bases; junction bases outside the gene matches: 8. Germline CDR1 SGHAT, CDR2 FQNNGV.

This chain links TRBV19 with TRBJ1-5; D is possibly TRBD1 (6 bases). Germline V gene data show CDR1 as LNHDA and CDR2 as SQIVND (reference sequence). The V and J ends lost 11 bases and 2 bases respectively, with 13 bases between them. There are 13 residues in the CDR3. CDR3 sequence: CAASRTGNQPQHF. CDR3 DNA: TGTGCCGCGAGTCGGACAGGCAATCAGCCCCAGCATTTT.

The sample holds a few counts of this clone. This sequence joins TRBV5-1 and TRBJ1-2; D gene uncertain. The CDR3 has 13 residues. Germline V CDR1 and CDR2: SGHRS, YFSETQ. V lost 2 bases to trimming and J lost 5 bases, with 10 bases between them. The CDR3 nucleotides are TGCGCCAGCAGCTTCGACGGAGAATATGGCTACACCTTC. This translates into CASSFDGEYGYTF.

The J gene is TRBJ1-2, the V gene TRBV10-3; D is unresolved. This CDR3 comprises 14 residues. Trimming removed 0 bases at V and 3 bases at J, with 8 bases between. Germline CDR1 and CDR2: ENHRY and SYGVKD. This CDR3 reads CAISESTGYYGYTF. CDR3 coding DNA: TGTGCCATCAGTGAGTCGACGGGGTACTATGGCTACACCTTC.

The chain combines TRBV18 with TRBJ1-1, with 9 nucleotides matching TRBD1. This CDR3 is 16 amino acids long. The germline V gene encodes CDR1 KGHSH and CDR2 LQKENI. J gave up 5 bases and V 0 bases, and 7 bases lay outside the gene matches. The CDR3 here is CASSPPILGTGTEAFF. CDR3 coding DNA: TGTGCCAGCTCACCACCGATTCTCGGGACAGGGACTGAAGCTTTCTTT.

The chain is built from TRBV18 and TRBJ2-7, with TRBD1 as a possible D gene (6 bases). This CDR3 contains 14 residues. The germline V gene encodes CDR1 KGHSH and CDR2 LQKENI. The germline V and J ends were trimmed by 3 bases and 0 bases, with 9 bases remaining between them. CDR3 in amino acids: CASSPDSSSYEQYF. DNA of the CDR3: TGTGCCAGCTCACCGGACAGCAGCTCCTACGAGCAGTACTTC.

The J gene is TRBJ2-7, the V gene TRBV18, with unresolved D. CDR3 length: 18 amino acids. From germline, CDR1 is KGHSH and CDR2 LQKENI. V lost 0 bases, J lost 1 base, and 19 bases lay in between. CDR3 region: CASSPPGYGSGMSYEQYF. The CDR3 DNA follows: TGTGCCAGCTCACCACCCGGGTACGGAAGTGGCATGTCCTACGAGCAGTACTTC. The whole variable domain, filled in from reference TRBV18 and TRBJ2-7, reads NAGVMQNPRHLVRRRGQEARLRCSPMKGHSHVYWYRQLPEEGLKFMVYLQKENIIDESGMPKERFSAEFPKEGPSILRIQQVVRGDSAAYFCASSPPGYGSGMSYEQYFGPGTRLTVT.

V usage is TRBV29-1 and J usage is TRBJ1-1; D ambiguous. CDR1 is SQVTM and CDR2 is ANQGSEA in the germline V gene. CDR3 length: 12 amino acids. V dropped 8 bases and J dropped 6 bases, with 16 bases sitting between them. This CDR3 reads CSFSWVGSEAFF. The CDR3 region has the DNA TGCAGCTTCTCCTGGGTCGGGTCTGAAGCTTTCTTT.

The chain employs TRBV13 and TRBJ2-2, with 10 bases matching TRBD1. V shed 3 bases and J 7 bases; nucleotides not matched to a gene: 2. Germline assignment: CDR1 PRHDT and CDR2 FYEKMQ (reference sequence). There are 14 residues in the CDR3. The CDR3 DNA is TGTGCCAGCAGCTTGGGACAGGGGATCGGGGAGCTGTTTTTT. It codes for CASSLGQGIGELFF. Full variable domain (rest looked up from reference TRBV13 and TRBJ2-2): AAGVIQSPRHLIKEKRETATLKCYPIPRHDTVYWYQQGPGQDPQFLISFYEKMQSDKGSIPDRFSAQQFSDYHSELNMSSLELGDSALYFCASSLGQGIGELFFGEGSRLTVL.

This chain uses TRBV19 with TRBJ1-5; D not certain. Germline V gene sequence: CDR1 LNHDA, CDR2 SQIVND (reference sequence). The CDR3 has 17 residues. V was cut by 1 base and J by 3 bases, with 16 bases left in between. The CDR3 DNA is TGTGCCAGTAGTATAGTCGGTGCGCAGGCCATCAATCAGCCCCAGCATTTT. This codes for CASSIVGAQAINQPQHF. Looking up the rest from reference TRBV19 and TRBJ1-5 gives the full variable domain: DGGITQSPKYLFRKEGQNVTLSCEQNLNHDAMYWYRQDPGQGLRLIYYSQIVNDFQKGDIAEGYSVSREKKESFPLTVTSAQKNPTAFYLCASSIVGAQAINQPQHFGDGTRLSIL.

V and J are TRBV10-3 and TRBJ2-1; a possible D gene is TRBD2 (5 bases). Trimming took off 0 bases at V and 12 bases at J, with 15 bases between the two ends. Germline V gene data show CDR1 as ENHRY and CDR2 as SYGVKD. The CDR3 is 14 amino acids. DNA for the CDR3: TGTGCCATCAGTGAGTCGTCTGAGGGAGAGGGGCAGTTCTTC. Translating it yields CAISESSEGEGQFF.

This chain connects TRBV7-2 to TRBJ1-1; 7 nucleotides match TRBD1. Germline V gene sequence: CDR1 SGHTA, CDR2 FQGNSA. This CDR3 is built from 15 residues. The ends lost 7 bases at V and 1 base at J; junction bases unmatched: 9. CDR3 nucleotides: TGTGCCAGCACCTCCTGGGGGACAGAGAACACTGAAGCTTTCTTT. Amino acids: CASTSWGTENTEAFF.